This T cell receptor beta chain appears in the sequencing data of a study of cytomegalovirus exposure and HLA in healthy donors. This clone was picked up a small number of times. The primer mix had 60 Vbeta and 13 Jbeta primers. Profiling relied on immunoSEQ multiplex PCR, and the TCRdb table lists in-frame clones only, not all of them. The table lists under 150,000 clones, approximately 69% of them singletons. This CDR3 is 15 amino acids long. Germline-derived CDR1 and CDR2 are SGHRS and YFSETQ. The germline V and J ends were trimmed by 0 bases and 5 bases, with 13 bases remaining between them. The V call is TRBV5-1, the J call TRBJ2-3; TRBD2 might be the D (5 bases). The clonotype was recovered from a woman aged 40 to 50 in good health and CMV-seropositive. Sequenced: PBMCs. The CDR3 reads CASSLVSAAQDTQYF. In DNA, the CDR3 is TGCGCCAGCAGCTTGGTTTCAGCGGCCCAAGATACGCAGTATTTT.